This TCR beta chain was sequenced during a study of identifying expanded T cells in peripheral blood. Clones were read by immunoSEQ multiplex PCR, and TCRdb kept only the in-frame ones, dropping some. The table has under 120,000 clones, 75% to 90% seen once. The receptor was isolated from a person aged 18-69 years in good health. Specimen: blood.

The CDR3 coding sequence is TGTGCCAGCTCACCACCAGGGGACACTGAAGCTTTCTTT. Its protein product is CASSPPGDTEAFF. J is TRBJ1-1 and V is TRBV18; D is possibly TRBD1 (5 bases). The V gene's germline CDR1 is KGHSH and CDR2 LQKENI. There are 13 residues in the CDR3. Trimming pared 0 bases from V and 3 bases from J, leaving 5 bases between.